What follows is one T cell receptor beta chain and its context. This sample is part of a study of cytomegalovirus exposure and HLA in healthy donors. Trimming removed 5 bases from V and 4 bases from J; junction bases left unmatched: 5. Germline V gene data show CDR1 as SGHVS and CDR2 as FNYEAQ. CDR3 length: 14 residues. Vbeta (60) and Jbeta (13) primers were used in the PCR. This table comes from immunoSEQ multiplex PCR, and its TCRdb copy is limited to in-frame clones, with some not included. The sample yields approximately 150,000 clones, 70% to 85% seen once. The V and J genes are TRBV7-6 and TRBJ2-1; 7 positions match TRBD1. Sequenced sample: PBMCs. The receptor was isolated from a man aged 40-55 years in good health and CMV-seronegative. The CDR3 DNA reads as TGTGCCAGCAGCAGAACACAGGGGTACAATGAGCAGTTCTTC. Amino acid sequence: CASSRTQGYNEQFF.